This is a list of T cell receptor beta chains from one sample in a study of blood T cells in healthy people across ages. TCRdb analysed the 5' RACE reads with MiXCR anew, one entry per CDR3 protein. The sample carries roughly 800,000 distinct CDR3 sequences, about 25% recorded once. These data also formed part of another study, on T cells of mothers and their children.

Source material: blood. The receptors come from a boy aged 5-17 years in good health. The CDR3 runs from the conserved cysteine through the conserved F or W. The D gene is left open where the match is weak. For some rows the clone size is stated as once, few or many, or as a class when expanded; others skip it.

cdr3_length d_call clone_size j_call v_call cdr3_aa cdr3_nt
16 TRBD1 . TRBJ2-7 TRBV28 CAGSLYQGAFSYEQYF TGTGCCGGCAGTTTATACCAGGGGGCCTTCTCCTACGAGCAGTACTTC
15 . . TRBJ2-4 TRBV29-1 CSVEDFIQGGNIQYF TGCAGCGTTGAAGATTTTATCCAGGGCGGTAACATTCAGTACTTC
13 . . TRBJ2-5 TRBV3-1 CASSREKEETQYF TGTGCCAGCAGCCGGGAAAAGGAAGAGACCCAGTACTTC
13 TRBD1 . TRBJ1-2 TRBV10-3 CAISRDRGHGYAF TGTGCCATCAGCCGGGACAGGGGGCATGGCTACGCCTTC
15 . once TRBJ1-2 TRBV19 CASSIDTKPNYGYTF TGTGCCAGTAGTATCGACACCAAGCCTAACTATGGCTACACCTTC
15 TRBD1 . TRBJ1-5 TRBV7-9 CTSSWTGAGDQPQHF TGTACCAGCAGCTGGACAGGGGCGGGCGATCAGCCCCAGCATTTT
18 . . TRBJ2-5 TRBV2 CASSDGIRGGPLQETQYF TGTGCCAGCAGTGATGGGATTAGAGGGGGACCGCTCCAAGAGACCCAGTACTTC
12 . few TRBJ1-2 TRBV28 CASAAGGYGYTF TGTGCCAGCGCCGCCGGGGGCTATGGCTACACCTTC
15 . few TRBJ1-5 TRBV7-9 CASSLAGIRGEPQHF TGTGCCAGCAGCTTAGCAGGGATCAGGGGTGAGCCCCAGCATTTT
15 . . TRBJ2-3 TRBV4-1 CASSQDLDRTDTQYF TGCGCCAGCAGCCAAGATCTGGACCGAACAGATACGCAGTATTTT
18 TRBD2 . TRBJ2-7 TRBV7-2 CASSLWPPGAGGTYEQYF TGTGCCAGCAGCTTATGGCCCCCTGGAGCGGGAGGAACCTACGAGCAGTACTTC
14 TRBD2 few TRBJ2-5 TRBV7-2 CASSFTSGQEAQYF TGTGCCAGCAGCTTCACTAGCGGCCAAGAGGCCCAGTACTTC
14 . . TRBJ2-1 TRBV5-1 CASTGAISNNEQFF TGCGCCAGCACGGGGGCCATCAGCAACAATGAGCAGTTCTTC
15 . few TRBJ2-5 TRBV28 CASSPFGAIQETQYF TGTGCCAGCAGTCCGTTCGGGGCCATTCAAGAGACCCAGTACTTC
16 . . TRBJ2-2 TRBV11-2 CASSHGLQGGTGELFF TGTGCCAGCAGCCATGGGCTCCAGGGTGGCACCGGGGAGCTGTTTTTT
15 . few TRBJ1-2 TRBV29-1 CSVHGIGQVPHGYTF TGCAGCGTCCACGGGATAGGGCAGGTCCCCCATGGCTACACCTTC
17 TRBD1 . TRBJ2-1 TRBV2 CASSDTRTGGFGNEQFF TGTGCCAGCAGTGACACCCGGACAGGGGGCTTTGGCAATGAGCAGTTCTTC
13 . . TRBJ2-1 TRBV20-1 CSARTLLENEQFF TGCAGTGCTAGGACCCTCCTGGAGAATGAGCAGTTCTTC
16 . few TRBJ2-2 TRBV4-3 CASSQALAVRTGELFF TGCGCCAGCAGCCAAGCACTAGCCGTTCGTACCGGGGAGCTGTTTTTT
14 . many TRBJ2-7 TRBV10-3 CAISEATISYEQYF TGTGCCATCAGTGAGGCCACCATCTCCTACGAGCAGTACTTC
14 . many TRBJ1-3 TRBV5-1 CASSLEGSGNTIYF TGCGCCAGCAGCTTGGAGGGATCTGGAAACACCATATATTTT
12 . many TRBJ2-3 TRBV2 CASTFRTDTQYF TGTGCCAGCACTTTCAGGACCGATACGCAGTATTTT
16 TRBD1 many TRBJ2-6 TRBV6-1 CASSGETGAGANVLTF TGTGCCAGCAGTGGGGAAACAGGGGCTGGGGCCAACGTCCTGACTTTC
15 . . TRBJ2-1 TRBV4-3 CASSQGAGRSNEQFF TGCGCCAGCAGCCAAGGGGCGGGACGTTCTAATGAGCAGTTCTTC
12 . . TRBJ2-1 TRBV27 CASSGISNAQFF TGTGCCAGCAGTGGGATTTCCAATGCGCAGTTCTTC
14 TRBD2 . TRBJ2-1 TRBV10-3 CAISVRRGYNEQLF TGTGCCATCAGTGTCAGGCGGGGGTACAATGAGCAGCTCTTC
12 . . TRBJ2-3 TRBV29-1 CSGEESTDTQYF TGCAGCGGAGAAGAAAGCACAGATACGCAGTATTTT
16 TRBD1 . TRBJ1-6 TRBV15 CATSRDRSSYNSPLHF TGTGCCACCAGCAGGGACAGGAGCTCCTATAATTCACCCCTCCACTTT
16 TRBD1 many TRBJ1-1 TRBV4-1 CASSQGDRGMNTEAFF TGCGCCAGCAGCCAAGGGGACAGGGGGATGAACACTGAAGCTTTCTTT
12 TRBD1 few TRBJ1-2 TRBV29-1 CSVSGTVYGYTF TGCAGCGTGAGCGGGACAGTGTATGGCTACACCTTC
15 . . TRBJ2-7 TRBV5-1 CASSLVRRGQHEQYF TGCGCCAGCAGCTTGGTTCGGCGGGGACAGCACGAGCAGTACTTC
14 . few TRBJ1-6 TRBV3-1 CAIKRGLGRSPLHF TGTGCCATAAAAAGGGGACTTGGGCGTTCACCCCTCCACTTT
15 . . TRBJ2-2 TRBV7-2 CASSTGMYNTGELFF TGTGCCAGCAGCACCGGGATGTATAACACCGGGGAGCTGTTTTTT
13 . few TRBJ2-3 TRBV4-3 CASSQDRGATQYF TGCGCCAGCAGCCAAGATCGGGGGGCTACGCAGTATTTT
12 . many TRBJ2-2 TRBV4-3 CASSQSPGELFF TGCGCCAGCAGCCAATCCCCCGGGGAGCTGTTTTTT
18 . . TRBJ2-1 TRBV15 CATSRDWGRFRGYNEQFF TGTGCCACCAGCAGAGATTGGGGGCGGTTCCGAGGGTACAATGAGCAGTTCTTC
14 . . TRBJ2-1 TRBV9 CASSVETSYNEQFF TGTGCCAGCAGCGTCGAGACTAGTTACAATGAGCAGTTCTTC
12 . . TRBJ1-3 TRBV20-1 CSAPKEGNTIYF TGCAGTGCCCCTAAAGAAGGAAACACCATATATTTT
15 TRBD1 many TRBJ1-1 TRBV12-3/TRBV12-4 CASSPTGAKGTEAFF TGTGCCAGCAGCCCTACAGGGGCCAAGGGGACTGAAGCTTTCTTT
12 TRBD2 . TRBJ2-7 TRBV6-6 CASRQRGGEQYF TGTGCCAGCAGACAACGGGGGGGCGAGCAGTACTTC
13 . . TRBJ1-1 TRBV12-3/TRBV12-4 CASNRLGDTEAFF TGTGCCAGCAACCGCCTCGGAGACACTGAAGCTTTCTTT
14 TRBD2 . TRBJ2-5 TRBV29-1 CSGLGLAVEETQYF TGCAGCGGCCTGGGACTAGCGGTCGAAGAGACCCAGTACTTC
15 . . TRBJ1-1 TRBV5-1 CASSGDPGTYTEAFF TGCGCCAGCAGCGGGGACCCAGGGACATACACTGAAGCTTTCTTT
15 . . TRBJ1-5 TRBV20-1 CSARPEDKDSQPQHF TGCAGTGCTAGACCCGAAGACAAAGACAGTCAGCCCCAGCATTTT
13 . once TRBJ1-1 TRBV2 CASRPDRNTEAFF TGTGCCAGCAGACCTGACAGGAACACTGAAGCTTTCTTT
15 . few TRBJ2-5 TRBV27 CASSLRNMDGETQYF TGTGCCAGCAGTTTAAGGAACATGGACGGGGAGACCCAGTACTTC
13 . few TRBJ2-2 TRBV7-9 CASNLLGAGELFF TGTGCCAGCAACCTACTAGGGGCCGGGGAGCTGTTTTTT
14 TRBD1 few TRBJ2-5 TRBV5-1 CASSSTRGRETQYF TGCGCCAGCAGCTCCACCAGGGGGCGGGAGACCCAGTACTTC
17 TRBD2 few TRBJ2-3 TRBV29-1 CSVEGLTSGRAGDTQYF TGCAGCGTTGAAGGCTTGACTAGCGGGAGGGCCGGAGATACGCAGTATTTT
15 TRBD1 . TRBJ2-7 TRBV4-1 CASSQDRGHLYEQYF TGCGCCAGCAGCCAGGACAGGGGGCATCTCTACGAGCAGTACTTC
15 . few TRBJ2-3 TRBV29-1 CSVAAGTDSTDTQYF TGCAGCGTTGCAGCCGGGACTGATAGCACAGATACGCAGTATTTT
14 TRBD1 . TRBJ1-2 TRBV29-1 CSVTTGADDYGYTF TGCAGCGTTACTACAGGGGCCGACGACTATGGCTACACCTTC
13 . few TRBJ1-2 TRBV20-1 CSARKQVNYGYTF TGCAGTGCTAGAAAACAGGTTAACTATGGCTACACCTTC
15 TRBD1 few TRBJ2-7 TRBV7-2 CASSLGRGLTYEQYF TGTGCCAGCAGCTTAGGCAGGGGGCTTACGTACGAGCAGTACTTC